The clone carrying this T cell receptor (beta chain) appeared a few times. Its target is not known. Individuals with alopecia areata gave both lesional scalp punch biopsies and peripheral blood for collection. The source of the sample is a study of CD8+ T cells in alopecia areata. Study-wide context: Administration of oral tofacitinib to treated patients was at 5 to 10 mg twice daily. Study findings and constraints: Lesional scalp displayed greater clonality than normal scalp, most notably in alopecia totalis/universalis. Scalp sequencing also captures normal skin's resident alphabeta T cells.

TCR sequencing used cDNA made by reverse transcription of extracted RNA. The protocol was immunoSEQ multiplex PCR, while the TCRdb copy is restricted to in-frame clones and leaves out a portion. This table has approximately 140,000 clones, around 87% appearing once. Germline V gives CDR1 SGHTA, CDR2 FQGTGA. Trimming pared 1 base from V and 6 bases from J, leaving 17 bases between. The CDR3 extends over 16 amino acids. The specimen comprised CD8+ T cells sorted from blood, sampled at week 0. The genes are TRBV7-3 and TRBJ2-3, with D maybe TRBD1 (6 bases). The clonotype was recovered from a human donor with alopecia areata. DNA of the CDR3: TGTGCCAGCAGCTTAAGGGGGCGCTGGTTCCCGGATACGCAGTATTTT. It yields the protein CASSLRGRWFPDTQYF.